This TCR beta chain was observed in a study of blood T cell repertoires in COVID-19 (dated by TCRdb to the early 2020s). The study in broad terms: Samples covering the acute and convalescent phases of COVID-19 were provided by collaborators in the United States, Italy and Spain. The repertoires were released in a freely available public database intended as a resource for research on the immune response to SARS-CoV-2. The dataset comprised deeply sampled blood TCRbeta repertoires from subjects exposed to, actively infected with, or recovered from COVID-19. Where HLA class I and class II types were available, the types were taken from metadata supplied by the sample provider, not from assay-based typing. The prospective study material was composed of cDNA or gDNA derived from T cells, B-cell-depleted T cells, or PBMCs. Samples were obtained from the ongoing ImmuneRACE study (first 160 participants) and from 1,200 or so subjects provided by 6 global collaborators. A de-identified subject ID, COVID-19 status, age in years and sex were almost always included in the sample metadata.

For CDR1 and CDR2, the germline V gene lists SGHDN and FVKESK. The CDR3 runs 14 amino acids, cysteine and phenylalanine included. The only DNA kept is the CDR3, 42 bases in frame from the first base. V was cut back by 3 bases and J by 8 bases, leaving a gap of 11 bases between them. The collaborating institutions used their own protocols to collect whole blood in K2EDTA tubes. For TCRbeta analysis, collaborators shipped samples as frozen whole blood, isolated PBMCs, or DNA extracted from either of those sample types. What the research found in general, with its limitations: The amount of clinical and demographic metadata varied by source and participant and was provided uncurated.

This clone appeared a few times. It lacks a known antigen. The input lacks base qualities; no much larger clone sits a single base away. TCRbeta CDR3 regions were amplified from genomic DNA using the immunoSEQ Assay, a bias-controlled multiplex PCR. Turning to the authors' computational methods: Within the assay, amplification of reference gene primers was used to estimate how many nucleated cells each sample contained. Sequence reads were collapsed and filtered to measure the absolute abundance of every unique TCRbeta CDR3 rearrangement. Productive Simpson clonality was computed per sample as the square root of Simpson's diversity index over productive rearrangements. TCRdb stores this immuneACCESS table with in-frame sequences only. Part of the clones is absent; in the studies checked, under half of the shortfall reflects unresolved V genes, and no reason is known for the rest. The V and J calls and clone size come from that table; D and trimming were worked out from the DNA. A total of about 140,000 clones appear in this sample, more than 60% of them only once. The biggest ten clones account for roughly 8.9% of the sample.

What was sequenced was peripheral blood. Recombination linked TRBV14 to TRBJ1-6, with a tentative D gene TRBD1 over 5 matching bases. The receptor was isolated from a woman between 45 and 65 years old with active or convalescent COVID-19. The encoded CDR3 is CASSHGAPYSPLHF. The nucleotide sequence reads as follows: TGTGCCAGCAGCCATGGGGCGCCTTATTCACCCCTCCACTTT. The variable domain in full, with residues beyond the CDR3 obtained from the reference TRBV14 and TRBJ1-6 genes, is EAGVTQFPSHSVIEKGQTVTLRCDPISGHDNLYWYRRVMGKEIKFLLHFVKESKQDESGMPNNRFLAERTGGTYSTLKVQPAELEDSGVYFCASSHGAPYSPLHFGNGTRLTVT.